The next 23 T cell receptor beta chains were all read from a single sample in a study of T cells in Graves' hyperthyroidism and ophthalmopathy. Template material for amplifying TCR beta CDR3 regions consisted of RNA transcripts. HTBI primers drove first-round RT-PCR of the TCR CDR3. TCRdb re-called the multiplex PCR reads through MiXCR, storing one row per CDR3 protein. The top ten hold 30% to 40% of the sample, which has hundreds of thousands of distinct CDR3 sequences, roughly an eighth seen once. Sequencing was performed on blood. These receptors were obtained from a woman in her forties with Graves' ophthalmopathy.

The CDR3 DNA sequence: TGTGCCAGTAGTATCAAACTAGCGGGCTACAATGAGCAGTTCTTC. Translation gives CASSIKLAGYNEQFF. V is TRBV19 and J is TRBJ2-1; TRBD2 agrees at 9 bases. Germline CDR1 and CDR2: LNHDA and SQIVND (reference sequence). CDR3 length: 15 residues. V lost 3 bases to trimming and J lost 3 bases; unmatched junction nucleotides: 3.

This clonotype was detected many times. The J gene is TRBJ1-6, the V gene TRBV2; 8 positions match TRBD1. The CDR3 spans 16 residues. Germline assignment: CDR1 SNHLY and CDR2 FYNNEI. Losses at the gene ends were 8 bases for V and 0 bases for J; bases not matched to a gene: 6. CDR3 sequence: CASGRTGSSYNSPLHF. The CDR3 nucleotides are TGTGCCAGCGGGAGGACAGGGAGCTCCTATAATTCACCCCTCCACTTT.

This clonotype showed up just a few times. The J gene is TRBJ1-1, the V gene TRBV3-1; D remains ambiguous. V was trimmed by 5 bases and J by 1 base, leaving 17 bases between them. The CDR3 spans 16 residues. Germline CDR1 is LGHDT and CDR2 is YNNKEL (reference sequence). The CDR3 bases are TGTGCCAGCAGCTATTATTTCCCCATCAGGAACACTGAAGCTTTCTTT. This gives the protein CASSYYFPIRNTEAFF. The whole variable domain, remainder taken from reference TRBV3-1 and TRBJ1-1, is DTAVSQTPKYLVTQMGNDKSIKCEQNLGHDTMYWYKQDSKKFLKIMFSYNNKELIINETVPNRFSPKSPDKAHLNLHINSLELGDSAVYFCASSYYFPIRNTEAFFGQGTRLTVV.

This clonotype occurred many times. The chain uses TRBV7-8 and TRBJ2-3, with TRBD2 identical over 8 bases. CDR1 and CDR2 (germline): SGHVS, FQNEAQ. The CDR3 is made up of 16 amino acids. With 1 base clipped from V and 4 bases from J, the junction kept 7 bases outside the gene matches. The DNA for the CDR3 is TGTGCCAGCAGCTTAGGAGTAGCGGGAATGGCAGATACGCAGTATTTT. It is translated as CASSLGVAGMADTQYF.

This clonotype was found a few times. A clone one base away is much larger, so this may be a read error. V gene TRBV28 combines with J gene TRBJ1-2, with no clear D. This CDR3 comprises 17 residues. The germline CDR1 and CDR2 sequences are MDHEN and SYDVKM. In DNA form, the CDR3 reads TGTGCCAGCAGTGAAAACCCCTCCGGTGCCTCTTCGGGTGGCCACACCTTC. It codes for CASSENPSGASSGGHTF.

At least ten counts were recorded for this clonotype. The chain carries TRBV11-2 and TRBJ2-7; TRBD1 aligns across 8 bases. The CDR3 has 17 residues. Germline V gives CDR1 SGHAT, CDR2 FQNNGV. Germline trimming cut 2 bases from V and 2 bases from J; bases unmatched to any gene: 11. Here the CDR3 reads CASSLKKLRDRPYEQYF. CDR3 bases: TGTGCCAGCAGCTTAAAAAAGCTTCGGGACAGGCCCTACGAGCAGTACTTC.

This clonotype was seen repeatedly, ten times or more. CDR3 in DNA: TGTGCCAGCAGCCGAGGACTAGCGGGACCTGGGGGGCAGTATTTT. Translation: CASSRGLAGPGGQYF. This rearrangement joins TRBV11-3 to TRBJ2-3; 12 bases are a match to TRBD2. The V gene end was trimmed by 5 bases and the J gene end by 11 bases; junction bases not matched to a gene: 11. The CDR3 totals 15 residues. Germline CDR1 is SGHNT and CDR2 is YENEEA.

This CDR3 is CATSRAGTGIHNEQFF. The CDR3 bases are TGTGCCACCAGCAGAGCCGGGACAGGTATCCACAATGAGCAGTTCTTC. The rearrangement uses TRBV15 and TRBJ2-1; 8 nucleotides agree with TRBD1. CDR1 and CDR2 (germline): LNHNV, YYDKDF (reference sequence). Trimming at V came to 1 base and at J to 5 bases, leaving 7 bases not matched to a gene. This CDR3 is 16 amino acids long.

The sample holds many counts of this clonotype. The rearrangement uses TRBV20-1 and TRBJ2-7; the match to TRBD1 covers 7 bases. Unmatched junction bases numbered 4, after V lost 5 bases and J lost 0 bases. The CDR3 contains 13 residues. The germline gives CDR1 DFQATT, CDR2 SNEGSKA (reference sequence). The CDR3 nucleotides are TGCAGTGCTGACCGGGACAGCTCCTACGAGCAGTACTTC. Amino acids: CSADRDSSYEQYF.

This clonotype was found many times. V is TRBV2 and J is TRBJ1-4; D is perhaps TRBD1 (6 bases). In germline, CDR1 is SNHLY, CDR2 FYNNEI. There are 13 residues in the CDR3. The V and J ends lost 7 bases and 7 bases respectively, with 13 bases between them. In nucleotides, the CDR3 is TGTGCCAGCACGGGGGCCCGGGGTGAAAAACTGTTTTTT. Its translation: CASTGARGEKLFF.

This clonotype was seen many times. This sequence joins TRBV6-6 and TRBJ1-6, with a weak D call TRBD1 (5 bases). Germline V gene sequence: CDR1 MNHNY, CDR2 SVGAGI (reference sequence). Trimming removed 2 bases from V and 7 bases from J, with 18 bases in between. This CDR3 spans 17 amino acids. The CDR3, as DNA: TGTGCCAGCAGTTACGGGGACCCGACAGCGACAAATTCACCCCTCCACTTT. Translating gives CASSYGDPTATNSPLHF.

This clonotype has at least ten counts. The V and J genes are TRBV27 and TRBJ2-2; a weak D match, TRBD2 (6 bases). V was pared by 4 bases and J by 6 bases, with 12 bases between. Germline V gene lookup returns CDR1 MNHEY and CDR2 SMNVEV (reference sequence). The CDR3 runs to 14 residues. CDR3 sequence reads: CASSSWDFPGELFF. DNA for the CDR3: TGTGCCAGCAGTTCCTGGGACTTTCCCGGGGAGCTGTTTTTT.

The chain is built from TRBV28 and TRBJ2-2; 7 bases fit TRBD2. CDR3 size: 16 residues. Germline V gene sequence: CDR1 MDHEN, CDR2 SYDVKM. With 4 bases clipped from V and 3 bases from J, the junction kept 8 bases outside the gene matches. CDR3 amino acids: CASSSPSGDYTGELFF. The CDR3 DNA is TGTGCCAGCAGTTCACCTAGCGGAGACTACACCGGGGAGCTGTTTTTT.

Details on this clonotype: A much larger clone sits a single nucleotide away, making a read error possible. The conserved phenylalanine or tryptophan is not found at the CDR3 terminus, so this likely reflects a read error. V gene TRBV20-1 combines with J gene TRBJ2-3; TRBD2 matches 7 bases. V dropped 2 bases and J dropped 2; count of bases not matched to a gene: 4. Germline V gene data show CDR1 as DFQATT and CDR2 as SNEGSKA (reference sequence). This CDR3 contains 14 residues. DNA of the CDR3: TGCAGTGCTAGACTAGCGGAATCCACAGATACGCAGTATCTT. Its translation is CSARLAESTDTQYL.

This clonotype was recorded many times. The CDR3 DNA reads TGTGCCAGCAGCCTAAGGGACCCGGGGAACAATGAGCAGTTCTTC. Encoded protein: CASSLRDPGNNEQFF. The chain carries TRBV27 and TRBJ2-1; the D call may be TRBD1 or TRBD2 (5 bases each). CDR3 size: 15 residues. Germline CDR1 is MNHEY and CDR2 is SMNVEV (reference sequence). V shed 6 bases and J shed 5 bases, with 17 bases lying between them.

The chain employs TRBV4-2 and TRBJ1-2; D ambiguous. This CDR3 region has 15 residues. Looked up from germline, CDR1 is LGHNA and CDR2 is YNFKEQ. Trimming shortened V by 0 bases and J by 1 base, and 9 bases separated the two germline ends. The chain's CDR3 is CASSQDPASNYGYTF. The CDR3 DNA sequence: TGTGCCAGCAGCCAAGATCCGGCCAGTAACTATGGCTACACCTTC.

In its sample, this clonotype was seen many times. The chain carries TRBV27 and TRBJ1-6, with D perhaps matching TRBD1 (6 bases). This CDR3 is 19 amino acids long. Between the trimmed V and J ends, which lost 6 bases and 0 bases, there was a span of 21 bases. Per germline, CDR1 MNHEY and CDR2 SMNVEV (reference sequence). The CDR3 bases are TGTGCCAGCAGCAGAAGGGGGATGTCCCCAAGCTCCTATAATTCACCCCTCCACTTT. Amino acid sequence: CASSRRGMSPSSYNSPLHF.

This clonotype was found many times. This sequence joins TRBV10-1 and TRBJ2-1; the D gene is possibly TRBD1 (6 bases). The CDR3 is 13 residues long. With 1 base removed from V and 5 bases from J, the gap between germline ends came to 6 bases. The germline V gene has CDR1 WNHNN and CDR2 SYGVQD (reference sequence). CDR3 in amino acids: CASSEWTDNEQFF. CDR3 DNA: TGCGCCAGCAGTGAGTGGACAGACAATGAGCAGTTCTTC.

This clonotype was counted at least ten times. The rearrangement links TRBV24-1 to TRBJ1-5; D might be TRBD1 (6 bases). This CDR3 has 16 residues. CDR1 is KGHDR and CDR2 is SFDVKD in the germline V gene. Trimming took 4 bases from V and 5 from J, leaving 17 bases between them. Here the CDR3 reads CATSDNRRGKDQPQHF. The CDR3 nucleotides are TGTGCCACCAGTGACAACCGGAGGGGGAAGGATCAGCCCCAGCATTTT.

This clonotype appeared many times. The chain joins TRBV27 to TRBJ2-3, with 13 bases aligning to TRBD2. V lost 3 bases, J lost 5 bases, and 2 bases stayed unmatched. The CDR3 has 15 amino acids. Germline CDR1 and CDR2: MNHEY and SMNVEV (reference sequence). The chain's CDR3 is CASSFGTSGKDTQYF. DNA of the CDR3: TGTGCCAGCAGTTTCGGGACTAGCGGGAAAGATACGCAGTATTTT.

This clonotype was detected many times. V usage is TRBV6-2 or TRBV6-3 and J usage is TRBJ2-7, with 9 positions matching TRBD1. Germline CDR1 and CDR2: MNHEY and SVGEGT. The length of the CDR3 is 15 residues. After removal of 3 bases from V and 3 bases from J, the junction contained 6 bases not matched to a gene. The CDR3 region is CASSYRGQGYYEQYF. In DNA form, the CDR3 reads TGTGCCAGCAGTTATCGGGGACAGGGATACTACGAGCAGTACTTC.

The chain recombines TRBV6-1 with TRBJ2-5; a weak D match, TRBD1 (5 bases). The V and J ends lost 6 bases and 0 bases respectively, with 11 bases between them. This CDR3 spans 14 amino acids. Germline V lookup: CDR1 MNHNS, CDR2 SASEGT. The CDR3: CASRQDRDQETQYF. DNA of the CDR3: TGTGCCAGCAGACAAGACAGAGACCAAGAGACCCAGTACTTC.

This clonotype was recorded a few times. The V gene is TRBV7-9, the J gene TRBJ1-2; D is possibly TRBD1 (5 bases). V lost 5 bases, J lost 7 bases, and 14 bases lay in between. This CDR3 region has 13 residues. Germline V lookup: CDR1 SEHNR, CDR2 FQNEAQ (reference sequence). The CDR3 spells CASSAGGRAGYTF. DNA for the CDR3: TGTGCCAGCAGCGCTGGGGGGAGGGCTGGCTACACCTTC. Together with reference TRBV7-9 and TRBJ1-2, the CDR3 gives the full variable domain: DTGVSQNPRHKITKRGQNVTFRCDPISEHNRLYWYRQTLGQGPEFLTYFQNEAQLEKSRLLSDRFSAERPKGSFSTLEIQRTEQGDSAMYLCASSAGGRAGYTFGSGTRLTVV.